This TCR beta chain comes out of a study of memory CD4+ T cells and cytomegalovirus serostatus (dated by TCRdb to between 2018 and 2021). For the study in its entirety: The cohort comprised about 33 healthy Belgian adults, 9 CMV seropositive and 24 CMV seronegative. The study sequenced CD4+ memory TCRbeta repertoires of a Belgian cohort with known cytomegalovirus serostatus to replicate a published TCR-based CMV serostatus classifier.

To note about this clone: Its antigen specificity is not known. No base quality values were provided; no much bigger clone lies one nucleotide off.

A FACSAria II was used to sort memory CD4+ T cells, defined as single viable CD3+CD4+CD8-CD45RO+ cells. CMV serostatus was assessed using a Roche Elecsys assay, by which serum IgG against CMV pp150, pp28, p38 and p52 was detected. Following thawing, total CD4+ T cells were enriched through positive selection using CD4 magnetic microbeads. Samples originated from another study that specifically interrogated the CD4+ T cell memory repertoire. Peripheral blood mononuclear cells were isolated and cryopreserved according to standard operating procedures, and serum was kept at -80 degrees C. The staining used CD3-PerCP (BW264/56), CD4-APC (RPA-T4), CD45RO-PE (UCHT1) and CD8-Pacific Orange (3B5) antibodies, and Sytox blue was used to exclude non-viable cells. The Quick-DNA Microprep Kit was used to extract genomic DNA from the sorted cells. TCRbeta DNA was amplified with the immunoSEQ hsTCRbeta kit following the manufacturer's protocol. TCRbeta libraries were sequenced on an Illumina MiSeq instrument. In the paper's pipeline: Removing out-of-frame sequences left a few million distinct TCRbeta sequences, an average of approximately 61,000 per individual. Each individual was scored using the number of some 150 previously reported CMV-associated TCRbeta sequences that the individual carried and the total number of productive distinct TCRbeta sequences. A beta-binomial model was reimplemented in Python, and scikit-learn random forests with default parameters were trained on US cohort data. On the Belgian cohort, classifier performance was reported as the median AUC, along with percentile confidence intervals, across 10,000 bootstrap iterations. TCRdb retrieved this table from immuneACCESS and kept in-frame rearrangements only. Not all clones are present; in checked studies, unresolved V genes account for under half, and no reason is known for the remainder. V and J calls and clone size are as listed in that table; D and trimming were resolved from the DNA. The sample table contains 45,000 to 65,000 clones; only one count was recorded for about four fifths of them. The ten largest clones take up approximately 0.55% of the sample.

On the study overall, not on this receptor specifically: Only CD4+CD45RO+ memory cells were sequenced, unlike the original study, which covered naive and memory CD4+ and CD8+ populations. The results were read as suggesting that the CMV-associated TCR signature is, for the most part, present in the CD4+ memory repertoire. CMV serostatus prediction reached a median bootstrapped AUC of about 0.94 with the original framework and just over 0.9 with a US-trained random forest. A median bootstrapped AUC of around 0.94 with a 95% CI of 0.76-1.00 was achieved on the Belgian cohort by the original-framework classifier. Of more than 150 previously reported CMV-associated TCRbeta sequences, about 62 appeared in the CD4+ memory repertoires, each in one to five individuals.

V trim: 5 bases; J trim: 4 bases; unmatched bases: 7. The germline V gene gives CDR1 as SGHTA and CDR2 as FQGNSA. From the cysteine up to the phenylalanine, the CDR3 has a length of 14 residues. Of all the DNA, just the CDR3 is kept, 42 bases in frame from base 1. This clonotype was sampled from an adult in good health and CMV-seronegative. This sequence uses TRBV7-2 and TRBJ2-5; 7 nucleotides in the junction match TRBD2. Input material: memory CD4+ T cells from blood. For the CDR3, the sequence is CASSPRTSRETQYF. The DNA is as follows: TGTGCCAGCAGCCCACGGACTAGTCGAGAGACCCAGTACTTC. The full variable domain, completed from the reference TRBV7-2 and TRBJ2-5 proteins outside the CDR3, reads GAGVSQSPSNKVTEKGKDVELRCDPISGHTALYWYRQSLGQGLEFLIYFQGNSAPDKSGLPSDRFSAERTGGSVSTLTIQRTQQEDSAVYLCASSPRTSRETQYFGPGTRLLVL.